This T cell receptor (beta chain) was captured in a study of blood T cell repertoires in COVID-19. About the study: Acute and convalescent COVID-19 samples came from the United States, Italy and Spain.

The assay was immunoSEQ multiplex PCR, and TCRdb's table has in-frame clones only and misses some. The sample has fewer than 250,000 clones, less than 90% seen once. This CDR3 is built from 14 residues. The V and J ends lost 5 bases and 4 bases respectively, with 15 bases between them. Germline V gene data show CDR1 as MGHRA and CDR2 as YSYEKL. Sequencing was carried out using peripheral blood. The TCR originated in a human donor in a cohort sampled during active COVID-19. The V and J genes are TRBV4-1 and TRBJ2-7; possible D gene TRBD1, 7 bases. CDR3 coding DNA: TGCGCCAGCAGCAGGGGGCTAGCGACTTACGAGCAGTACTTC. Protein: CASSRGLATYEQYF.